This TCR beta chain was recorded in a study of T cell repertoires in cytomegalovirus infection. On the study more broadly: Used in the study were CMV epitopes, some recently identified and HLA-C-restricted, others well-studied and HLA-B-restricted. Indications of both CMV infection and matching HLA type were provided by public TCR beta signatures. The study, taken as a whole, reports: Carriers of CMV plus the relevant HLA were identified by cumulative public TCR beta family frequency. HLA-C-restricted CMV-specific TCR beta clonotypes were dominant in the ex vivo response.

TCRdb processed the reads anew with MiXCR; each CDR3 protein has one entry. The sample lists approximately 910,000 distinct CDR3 sequences, roughly a third occurring once. The ends were cut back, 7 bases at V and 5 bases at J, with 9 bases in the middle. The CDR3 consists of 12 residues. Germline CDR1 and CDR2: SEHNR and FQNEAQ (reference sequence). This clonotype came up a few times. Its antigen is still unknown. The J gene is TRBJ1-5, the V gene TRBV7-9, with D maybe TRBD1 (5 bases). The input for sequencing was cultured CD8+ T cells from PBMCs, taken from culture after CMV antigen stimulation. The sequence was collected from a human donor in good health (CMV status not recorded). Some clones in this sample may be carry-over from other donors' samples. The CDR3 region has the DNA TGTGCCAGCACCGACAGAGATCAGCCCCAGCATTTT. It codes for CASTDRDQPQHF. Full variable domain (rest looked up from reference TRBV7-9 and TRBJ1-5): DTGVSQNPRHKITKRGQNVTFRCDPISEHNRLYWYRQTLGQGPEFLTYFQNEAQLEKSRLLSDRFSAERPKGSFSTLEIQRTEQGDSAMYLCASTDRDQPQHFGDGTRLSIL.